This TCR beta chain comes out of a study of blood T cell repertoires in COVID-19. Study at large: The analysed material was cDNA or gDNA that came from T cells, B-cell-depleted T cells, or PBMCs.

In the source study's methods: It was from reference gene primer amplification that nucleated cell counts were estimated. Here immunoSEQ multiplex PCR was the method, and the copy in TCRdb shows in-frame clones only, minus some. That table is the source of V, J and clone size, and D and trimming were worked out from the DNA. The sample holds a few hundred thousand clones, around 88% seen once. The CDR3 is 15 amino acids. CDR1 is SEHNR, CDR2 FQNEAQ, per germline (reference sequence). Trimming removed 4 bases at V and 0 bases at J, with 10 bases between. The V gene is TRBV7-9, the J gene TRBJ2-1, with a possible D match to TRBD2 (5 bases). What was sequenced was peripheral blood. This TCR was recovered from a woman aged 45 to 65 with acute or convalescent COVID-19. The CDR3 coding sequence is TGTGCCAGCAGCTGGACGGGATTCTCCTACAATGAGCAGTTCTTC. Protein sequence: CASSWTGFSYNEQFF.